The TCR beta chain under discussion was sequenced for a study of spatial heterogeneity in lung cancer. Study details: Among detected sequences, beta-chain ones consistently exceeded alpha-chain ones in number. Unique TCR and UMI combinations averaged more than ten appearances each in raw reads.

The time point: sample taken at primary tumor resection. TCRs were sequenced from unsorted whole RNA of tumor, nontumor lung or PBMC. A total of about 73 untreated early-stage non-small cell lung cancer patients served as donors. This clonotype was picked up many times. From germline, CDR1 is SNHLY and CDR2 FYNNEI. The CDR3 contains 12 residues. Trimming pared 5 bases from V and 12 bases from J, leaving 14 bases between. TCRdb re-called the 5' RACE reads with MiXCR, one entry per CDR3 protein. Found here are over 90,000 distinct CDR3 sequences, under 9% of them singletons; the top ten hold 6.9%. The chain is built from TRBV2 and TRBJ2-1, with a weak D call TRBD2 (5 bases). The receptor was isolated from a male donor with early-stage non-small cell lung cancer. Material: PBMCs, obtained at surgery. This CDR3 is CASSLSDPTQFF. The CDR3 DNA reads TGTGCCAGCAGTCTTAGCGACCCCACGCAGTTCTTC.